The present T cell receptor (beta chain) was sequenced within a study of CD8+ T cells in alopecia areata (dated by TCRdb to 2016 to 2018). In terms of the full investigation: The treated patients, all with moderate-to-severe alopecia areata, were enrolled in an open-label pilot trial of oral tofacitinib given at 5 to 10 mg twice daily. Patients received tofacitinib for 6 to 18 months and were then followed off drug for 6 months to check for delayed response and recurrence. The SALT score, which quantifies the percentage of affected scalp surface area, was used to measure disease severity in treated patients. In both human patients and the C3H/HeJ mouse model, the study applied high-throughput TCRbeta sequencing to look at T cell clonal expansion in alopecia areata. On the human side, TCRbeta sequencing was run on scalp tissue and on sorted CD4+ and CD8+ peripheral blood T cells from healthy controls and from alopecia areata patients with either patchy or totalis/universalis disease. Tofacitinib-treated patients had biopsies at baseline and at 4 and 24 weeks of treatment, with a later scalp biopsy in several patients. Scalp clonality was compared across normal scalp (n=4), patchy alopecia areata scalp (n=8), and alopecia totalis/universalis scalp (n=8). RNA came from the PAXgene miRNA kit for fixed scalp, the miRNeasy kit for PBMCs, and the RNeasy kit for mouse skin. TCRbeta CDR3 regions were amplified by immunoSEQ multiplex PCR with 35 Vbeta forward and 13 Jbeta reverse primers.

The receptor library was made with the immunoSEQ multiplex PCR assay. For TCR sequencing, RNA was extracted from every sample and reverse transcribed into cDNA to serve as template. First-strand cDNA was synthesized using SuperScript III with a 2:1 mix of oligo-dT and random hexamers. Amplification bias was assessed with a synthetic immune receptor repertoire, and residual bias was removed computationally. In the source study's methods: Raw reads were preprocessed to remove errors, and CDR3 was defined according to IMGT conventions as the region from the conserved cysteine to phenylalanine. Clonality was calculated as 1 minus Shannon entropy normalized by log2 of the number of productive unique TCRs. Whether scalp clones were CD4 or CD8 was inferred by matching scalp TCRbeta sequences against CD4 and CD8 repertoires sorted from blood. TCRdb's version of the immuneACCESS table is confined to in-frame rearrangements and falls short of the full clone set. An unresolved V gene accounts for under half of the shortfall where checked; the remainder is of unknown origin. That table gives V, J and clone size, and the DNA gave D and trimming. Across this sample there are about 210,000 clones, with about two fifths seen only once. Around 0.48% of the sample is held by the ten biggest clonotypes.

The treatment or condition label for this specimen denotes: oral pan-JAK inhibitor, 5-10 mg twice daily. Lesional scalp punch biopsies and peripheral blood were collected from alopecia areata patients. After PBMCs were isolated by density centrifugation and stained for CD3, CD4 and CD8, a FACSAria was used to sort CD4+ and CD8+ T cells. Study-wide conclusions, independent of this receptor: Many expanded lesional clones were found to persist in scalp and blood during tofacitinib treatment, and relapse after treatment cessation may be partly explained by this persistence. TCR sequences shared between patients were less clear than in mice, possibly partly because of HLA diversity in the patient population. Because the treated cohort was small and included a single nonresponder, larger studies are needed to assess links between baseline CD8+ expansion and response. Compared with normal scalp, lesional scalp had higher clonality and more expanded CD8+ clones, particularly in alopecia totalis/universalis, a pattern that suggests antigenic drive. Tofacitinib significantly lowered scalp clonality and the number of expanded CD8+ clones among the top 100 scalp clones. Unlike mouse skin, which is dominated by gammadelta T cells, normal human skin has resident alphabeta T cells that are also sequenced, and this complicates analysis of the scalp TCR repertoire.

Spanning cysteine to phenylalanine, the CDR3 consists of 9 amino acids. Solely the CDR3 DNA is kept, with 27 bases framed from the first base. V and J lose 8 bases and 7 bases, and a span of 6 bases separates them. Per the germline V gene (reference sequence), PRHDT is the CDR1 and FYEKMQ is the CDR2. Comment on this clone: This clone's antigen is unknown. No quality values exist for individual bases; no much larger clone is one base distant.

The material sequenced was CD4+ T cells sorted from blood, taken between weeks 30 and 35, from a patient treated with tofacitinib. This TCR came from a human donor with alopecia areata. The chain is made from TRBV13 and TRBJ2-7, with a tentative D gene TRBD2 over 5 matching bases. This receptor carries the CDR3 CASPGEQYF. The sequence in DNA is TGTGCCAGCCCGGGGGAGCAGTACTTC.